Below, one T cell receptor beta chain is given with its context. What this receptor recognizes is not known. Base qualities are missing; no much larger clone stands one base away. This sample was included in a study of OX40 agonist ivuxolimab in advanced cancers. Some background on the complete study: Ivuxolimab, which targeted the costimulatory receptor OX40 (CD134), was an agonistic, fully human IgG2 monoclonal antibody. Intravenous ivuxolimab was administered to patients every 2 weeks at six dose levels: 0.01, 0.1, 0.3, 1.5, 3 and 10 mg/kg. Of the roughly 52 dose-escalation patients, hepatocellular carcinoma was present in 19, melanoma in around 15, renal cell carcinoma in 9 and head and neck cancer in 9. A male proportion of around 83% and a mean age of approximately 62 years, ranging from about 20 to 80, were recorded for the dose-escalation cohort. Prior anti-PD-1, anti-PD-L1 or anti-CTLA-4 therapy was permitted, and about two fifths of dose-escalation patients had received checkpoint inhibitors. Partial responses were achieved by three dose-escalation patients, of whom one had hepatocellular carcinoma and two had cutaneous melanoma. The point of sequencing TCRbeta in the periphery was to test whether ivuxolimab changed TCR sequence diversity and drove clonal T-cell expansion. The paper reports the monotherapy dose-escalation portion (N of about 54 patients) of the phase I ivuxolimab trial.

The trial excluded patients who had a history of autoimmune disease or who were on systemic immunosuppression. Peripheral blood for TCR sequencing was collected from all dose cohorts at baseline, on cycle 4 day 1, and on cycle 7 day 1. Samples were obtained from an open-label, multicenter, first-in-human phase I dose-escalation trial of ivuxolimab. Adults with locally advanced or metastatic melanoma, renal cell carcinoma, hepatocellular carcinoma or head and neck squamous cell carcinoma were enrolled in the trial. Before TCR sequencing, CD4+ T cells and CD8+ T cells were sorted from peripheral blood as separate populations. Cut back by 1 base and 7 bases, the V and J ends lie 17 bases apart. Based on the germline V gene, the CDR1 and CDR2 sequences are SGHAT and FQNNGV. The cysteine opens and the phenylalanine closes a CDR3 of 15 amino acids. Just the 45-base CDR3 DNA is kept, in frame starting at base 1.

The paper as a whole reports these results and caveats: Low levels of normalized T-cell clonal expansion were also shown by some nonresponding patients. Which antigens the clonally expanded peripheral T cells were specific for was not determined. In the 0.1-3.0 mg/kg groups, partial responders had among the lowest normalized peripheral clonal expansion, particularly in CD8+ T cells. Clonal expansion of both CD4+ and CD8+ blood T cells was observed from baseline to week 6 at doses 0.1 to 3.0 mg/kg. On average, CD8+ T cells showed more expanded clones than CD4+ T cells after ivuxolimab.

For sequencing of the TCRbeta CDR3 region, genomic DNA was extracted from the sorted cells. TCRbeta CDR3 regions were sequenced using the immunoSEQ Assay. The clones in this table, taken by TCRdb from immuneACCESS, are in-frame only. Not every clone is retained; where verified, under half of the shortfall comes from an unresolved V gene, and the cause of the rest is unknown. The sample includes under 85,000 clones, with 80% to 90% observed a single time. The ten largest make up roughly 4.5% of the sample. Sample: CD4+ or CD8+ T cells sorted from blood, taken in a trial of the OX40 agonist ivuxolimab. The origin of this receptor is an adult with an advanced solid tumor such as melanoma, head and neck, liver or kidney cancer. The chain was built from TRBV11-2 and TRBJ2-7, with TRBD2 tentatively as D gene (5 bases match). CDR3 region: CASSLVWAAGHEQYF. At the DNA level, the sequence is TGTGCCAGCAGCTTAGTGTGGGCTGCGGGTCATGAGCAGTACTTC. With all but the CDR3 taken from the reference TRBV11-2 and TRBJ2-7 genes, the full variable domain is: EAGVAQSPRYKIIEKRQSVAFWCNPISGHATLYWYQQILGQGPKLLIQFQNNGVVDDSQLPKDRFSAERLKGVDSTLKIQPAKLEDSAVYLCASSLVWAAGHEQYFGPGTRLTVT.